These 24 T cell receptor beta chains were sequenced from one sample in a study of control samples from healthy donors and cancer patients. TCRdb keeps only in-frame clones here, not all; method: immunoSEQ multiplex PCR. Among roughly 130,000 clones listed, around 93% were seen once. Sequencing was carried out using blood. The origin of the receptors is a man aged 18 to 30 in good health.

This clone was counted between two and nine times. This chain joins TRBV6-5 and TRBJ2-2; TRBD1 agrees at 9 bases. This CDR3 region has 13 residues. Germline V gives CDR1 MNHEY, CDR2 SVGAGI. The CDR3 DNA reads TGTGCTATCGGGGACAGGGACACCGGGGAGCTGTTTTTT. Translated: CAIGDRDTGELFF.

The V and J genes are TRBV2 and TRBJ2-7; 9 bases match TRBD1. Germline-derived CDR1 and CDR2 are SNHLY and FYNNEI. J gave up 5 bases and V 4 bases, and 15 bases lay outside the gene matches. The CDR3 spans 17 residues. CDR3 nucleotides: TGTGCCAGCAGTGGGAGGTTTGGGGACAGGGTGATCCACGAGCAGTACTTC. Its translation: CASSGRFGDRVIHEQYF.

CDR3 bases: TGCGCCAGCAGTGAGGCCGGAGCCAAAAACATTCAGTACTTC. Its protein is CASSEAGAKNIQYF. The chain uses TRBV10-2 and TRBJ2-4; D gene ambiguous. Trimming took 2 bases from V and 0 from J, leaving 5 bases between them. This CDR3 contains 14 residues. In germline, CDR1 is WSHSY, CDR2 SAAADI.

The chain employs TRBV6-1 and TRBJ1-2; 7 nucleotides align to TRBD1. Trimming took 4 bases from V and 7 from J; bases not matched to a gene: 15. The CDR3 sequence is 16 residues long. Germline CDR1 and CDR2: MNHNS and SASEGT. DNA of the CDR3: TGTGCCAGCAGTGCCTCAACAGGGGAACTGGCCCTTGGCTACACCTTC. It is translated as CASSASTGELALGYTF.

The J gene is TRBJ1-4, the V gene TRBV6-5; no reliable D call. Germline lookup yields CDR1 MNHEY and CDR2 SVGAGI. The CDR3 runs 13 residues. V shed 6 bases and J shed 3 bases, with 8 bases lying between them. The CDR3 here is CASRPGPNEKLFF. CDR3 in DNA: TGTGCCAGCAGACCCGGGCCTAATGAAAAACTGTTTTTT.

The rearrangement uses TRBV15 and TRBJ1-2, with D hard to call. CDR1 LNHNV and CDR2 YYDKDF come from the germline V gene (reference sequence). V lost 1 base and J lost 2, with 8 bases in between. This CDR3 is 14 amino acids long. The CDR3 DNA reads as TGTGCCACCAGCAGAGCCCCGCAGAACTATGGCTACACCTTC. It yields the protein CATSRAPQNYGYTF.

The genes are TRBV10-3 and TRBJ2-7; D is unclear. Trimming took 10 bases from V and 2 from J, leaving 9 bases between them. CDR1 and CDR2 (germline): ENHRY, SYGVKD. The CDR3 consists of 11 residues. CDR3 nucleotide sequence: TGTGCCACCACTGACACCTACGAGCAGTACTTC. Its protein is CATTDTYEQYF.

The CDR3 reads CASSLKPRGDETQYF. CDR3 coding DNA: TGCGCCAGCAGCTTGAAGCCCAGGGGGGACGAGACCCAGTACTTC. The chain links TRBV5-1 to TRBJ2-5; maybe TRBD1 (7 bases). This CDR3 contains 15 residues. Germline CDR1 reads SGHRS; CDR2 reads YFSETQ. Trimming cost V 1 base and J 5 bases, with 15 bases left between them.

This chain connects TRBV15 to TRBJ2-3; 8 positions match TRBD2. Trimming at V came to 5 bases and at J to 1 base, leaving 2 bases not matched to a gene. The CDR3 length is 14 residues. Germline values: CDR1 LNHNV, CDR2 YYDKDF (reference sequence). The CDR3 bases are TGTGCCACCAGCTATAGCGGGGGCACAGATACGCAGTATTTT. Translated: CATSYSGGTDTQYF.

CDR3: CASSSSDGSSYNSPLHF. CDR3 in DNA: TGTGCCAGCAGCTCCTCTGATGGGAGCTCCTATAATTCACCCCTCCACTTT. The chain employs TRBV5-5 and TRBJ1-6; no clear D. V lost 3 bases, J lost 0 bases, and 13 bases lay in between. Germline-derived CDR1 and CDR2 are SGHKS and YYEKEE (reference sequence). The CDR3 runs to 17 residues.

V gene TRBV23-1 combines with J gene TRBJ2-3; D is perhaps TRBD2 (5 bases). TRBV23-1 is noted as an ORF with a role that remains uncertain. V was clipped by 1 base and J by 6 bases, with 11 bases between them. This CDR3 is built from 14 residues. CDR3: CASSQCLDCDTQYF. The CDR3, as DNA: TGCGCCAGCAGTCAATGTTTGGACTGCGATACGCAGTATTTT.

V and J are TRBV7-9 and TRBJ1-6; D is possibly TRBD1 (5 bases). Deletions cut 8 bases from V and 5 bases from J, with 10 bases between. Per the germline V gene, CDR1 is SEHNR and CDR2 is FQNEAQ (reference sequence). There are 13 residues in the CDR3. The CDR3 DNA reads as TGTGCCAGCGGGCCAGGGAATAATTCACCCCTCCACTTT. Protein: CASGPGNNSPLHF. The variable domain in full, completed from reference TRBV7-9 and TRBJ1-6, reads DTGVSQNPRHKITKRGQNVTFRCDPISEHNRLYWYRQTLGQGPEFLTYFQNEAQLEKSRLLSDRFSAERPKGSFSTLEIQRTEQGDSAMYLCASGPGNNSPLHFGNGTRLTVT.

The chain couples TRBV5-1 to TRBJ1-1; unclear D gene. The CDR3 sequence is 14 residues long. Germline loops: CDR1 SGHRS, CDR2 YFSETQ. Between the trimmed V and J ends, which lost 0 bases and 7 bases, there was a span of 13 bases. In DNA, the CDR3 is TGCGCCAGCAGCTTGGAGTTGGGGAGGGATGAAGCTTTCTTT. Its translation: CASSLELGRDEAFF.

The chain combines TRBV5-1 with TRBJ1-1; D is undetermined. The CDR3 has 16 residues. Per the germline V gene, CDR1 is SGHRS and CDR2 is YFSETQ. V gave up 0 bases and J gave up 0 bases, with 12 bases separating them. The DNA for the CDR3 is TGCGCCAGCAGCTTGGACCCCCACGAAGTGAACACTGAAGCTTTCTTT. Amino acid sequence: CASSLDPHEVNTEAFF.

This clone was observed a single time. V gene TRBV7-9 combines with J gene TRBJ1-4; 7 bases fit TRBD1. Germline trimming cut 5 bases from V and 5 bases from J; bases unmatched to any gene: 8. Germline V CDR1 and CDR2: SEHNR, FQNEAQ (reference sequence). This CDR3 comprises 15 residues. The CDR3 region has the DNA TGTGCCAGCAGCCCCGAGGGGGCCCGAAATGAAAAACTGTTTTTT. It encodes CASSPEGARNEKLFF.

The chain has TRBV6-2 or TRBV6-3 and TRBJ2-2; TRBD1 matches 7 bases. The CDR3 has 14 residues. Trimming cost V 5 bases and J 5 bases; bases outside gene matches: 5. CDR1 MNHEY and CDR2 SVGEGT come from the germline V gene. DNA of the CDR3: TGTGCCAGCAGTCCCGACAGGGTTACCGGGGAGCTGTTTTTT. Protein sequence: CASSPDRVTGELFF.

The chain carries TRBV9 and TRBJ2-7; the match to TRBD1 covers 9 bases. Germline V gene lookup returns CDR1 SGDLS and CDR2 YYNGEE. V dropped 0 bases and J dropped 5; count of bases not matched to a gene: 9. The CDR3 runs to 16 residues. CDR3 loop: CASSVVPGQGFNEQYF. The CDR3 nucleotides are TGTGCCAGCAGCGTAGTCCCGGGACAGGGATTCAACGAGCAGTACTTC.

This clone occurred a few times. The V call is TRBV11-3, the J call TRBJ2-7, with 8 positions matching TRBD1. The germline CDR1 and CDR2 sequences are SGHNT and YENEEA. V trimming: 0 bases; J trimming: 5 bases; junction bases outside the gene matches: 6. The CDR3 has 15 residues. The CDR3 sequence is CASSLDSRGLNEQYF. CDR3 coding DNA: TGTGCCAGCAGCTTAGATTCCAGGGGGCTCAACGAGCAGTACTTC.

The gene calls are TRBV9 and TRBJ2-3; D is perhaps TRBD2 (6 bases). Looked up from germline, CDR1 is SGDLS and CDR2 is YYNGEE. CDR3 size: 15 residues. Trimming left V 0 bases short and J 5 bases short, with 13 bases between. The DNA of the CDR3 is TGTGCCAGCAGCGTAGGGGTGGGGGGAGGAGATACGCAGTATTTT. Translation: CASSVGVGGGDTQYF.

J is TRBJ2-7 and V is TRBV11-2, with D hard to call. This CDR3 is 13 amino acids long. V lost 2 bases and J 3 bases, leaving 8 bases between the germline ends. In germline, CDR1 is SGHAT, CDR2 FQNNGV. In nucleotides, the CDR3 is TGTGCCAGCAGCTTAAGCAGTTTCTACGAGCAGTACTTC. Encoded protein: CASSLSSFYEQYF.

The table lists this clone with a count of one. The chain uses TRBV3-1 (or the pseudogene TRBV3-2) and TRBJ2-2; D call uncertain. Trimming removed 0 bases at V and 4 bases at J, with 12 bases between. This CDR3 spans 16 amino acids. Germline lookup yields CDR1 LGHDT and CDR2 YNNKEL (reference sequence). CDR3 DNA: TGTGCCAGCAGCCAAGATCCCGGGCTGGCCACCGGGGAGCTGTTTTTT. This encodes CASSQDPGLATGELFF.

This clone was detected only once. This chain uses TRBV30 with TRBJ1-5; D uncertain. This CDR3 is built from 13 residues. V was cut by 3 bases and J by 3 bases, with 9 bases left in between. Germline V lookup: CDR1 GTSNPN, CDR2 SVGIG (reference sequence). As DNA, the CDR3 is TGTGCCTGGAGCCTGGGAGACAATCAGCCCCAGCATTTT. Translation: CAWSLGDNQPQHF.

The rearrangement links TRBV5-6 to TRBJ1-4; D is possibly TRBD1 (5 bases). V gave up 2 bases and J gave up 3 bases, with 11 bases separating them. In germline, CDR1 is SGHDT, CDR2 YYEEEE. The CDR3 has 15 amino acids. CDR3 residues: CASSFPQGSNEKLFF. In DNA, the CDR3 is TGTGCCAGCAGCTTTCCGCAGGGATCTAATGAAAAACTGTTTTTT.

The chain joins TRBV5-4 to TRBJ1-6; no reliable D call. Germline lookup yields CDR1 SGHNT and CDR2 YYREEE (reference sequence). The V gene lost 1 base and the J gene lost 10 bases, with 6 bases spanning the gap. The CDR3 loop spans 12 amino acids. The CDR3: CASSLSESPLHF. The CDR3 bases are TGTGCCAGCAGCTTGTCTGAGTCACCCCTCCACTTT.